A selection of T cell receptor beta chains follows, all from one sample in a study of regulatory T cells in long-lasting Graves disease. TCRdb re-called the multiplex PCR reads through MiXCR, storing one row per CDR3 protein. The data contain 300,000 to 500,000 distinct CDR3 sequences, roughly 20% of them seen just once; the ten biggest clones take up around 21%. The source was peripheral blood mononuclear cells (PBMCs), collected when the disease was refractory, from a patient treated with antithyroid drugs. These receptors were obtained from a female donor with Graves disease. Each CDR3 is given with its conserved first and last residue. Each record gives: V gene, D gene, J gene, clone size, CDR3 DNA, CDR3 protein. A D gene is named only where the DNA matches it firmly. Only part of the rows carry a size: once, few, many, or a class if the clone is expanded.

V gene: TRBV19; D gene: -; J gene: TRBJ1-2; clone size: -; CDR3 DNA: TGTGCCAGTAGCATAATGGAGGGCTACACCTTC; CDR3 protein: CASSIMEGYTF
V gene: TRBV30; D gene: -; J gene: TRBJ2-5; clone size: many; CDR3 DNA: TGTGCCTGGAGGGTATGGGAGACCCAGTACTTC; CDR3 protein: CAWRVWETQYF
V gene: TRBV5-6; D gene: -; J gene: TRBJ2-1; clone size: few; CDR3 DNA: TGTGCCAGCAGCCCGTGGAGCCACGGGACCCACGGGGAGCAGTTCTTC; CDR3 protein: CASSPWSHGTHGEQFF
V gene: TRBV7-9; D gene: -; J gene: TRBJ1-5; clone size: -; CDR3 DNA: TGTGCCAGCAGCGAGGCCGGGCGAGGTCAGCCCCAGCATTTT; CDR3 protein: CASSEAGRGQPQHF
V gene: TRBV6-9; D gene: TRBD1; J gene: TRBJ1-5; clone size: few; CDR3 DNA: TGTGCCAGCAGTTACCCTAAAAAAGGACAGGGAGAAGGGCGCAGCGGCAATCAGCCCCAGCATTTT; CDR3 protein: CASSYPKKGQGEGRSGNQPQHF
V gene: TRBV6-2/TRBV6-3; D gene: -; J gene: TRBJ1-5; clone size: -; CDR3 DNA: TGTGCCAGCAGTTATCGGGAAGAACAGCCCCAGCATTTT; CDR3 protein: CASSYREEQPQHF
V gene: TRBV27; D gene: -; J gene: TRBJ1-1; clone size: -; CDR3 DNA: TGTGCCAGCAGTCCCCGAACCCGAGGGAACACTGAAGCTTTCTTT; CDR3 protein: CASSPRTRGNTEAFF
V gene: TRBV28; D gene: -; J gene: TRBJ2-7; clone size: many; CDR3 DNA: TGTGCCAGCAGTTCCCCACGAAGCTACGAGCAGTACTTC; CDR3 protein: CASSSPRSYEQYF
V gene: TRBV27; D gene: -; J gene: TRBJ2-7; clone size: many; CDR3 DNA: TGTGCCAGCAGTCCCTATGACAGCACTACCTACGAGCAGTACTTC; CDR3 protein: CASSPYDSTTYEQYF
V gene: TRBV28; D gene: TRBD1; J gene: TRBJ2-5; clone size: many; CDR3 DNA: TGTGCCAGCAGTTTAGTGACAGGGGGATTAGAGACCCAGTACTTC; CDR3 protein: CASSLVTGGLETQYF